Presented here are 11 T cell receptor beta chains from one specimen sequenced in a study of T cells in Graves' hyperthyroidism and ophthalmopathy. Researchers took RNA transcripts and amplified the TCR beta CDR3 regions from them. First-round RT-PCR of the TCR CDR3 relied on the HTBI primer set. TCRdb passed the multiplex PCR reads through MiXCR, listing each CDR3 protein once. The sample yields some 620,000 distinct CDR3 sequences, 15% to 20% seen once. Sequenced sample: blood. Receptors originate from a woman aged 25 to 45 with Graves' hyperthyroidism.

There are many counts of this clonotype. The CDR3 is CASSPSGGSGTQYF. In DNA, the CDR3 is TGTGCCAGCAGTCCGTCTGGCGGGAGTGGAACGCAGTATTTT. The gene calls are TRBV12-3 or TRBV12-4 and TRBJ2-3; 7 nucleotides align to TRBD2. J was trimmed by 9 bases and V by 5 bases; bases with no gene match: 11. This CDR3 has 14 residues.

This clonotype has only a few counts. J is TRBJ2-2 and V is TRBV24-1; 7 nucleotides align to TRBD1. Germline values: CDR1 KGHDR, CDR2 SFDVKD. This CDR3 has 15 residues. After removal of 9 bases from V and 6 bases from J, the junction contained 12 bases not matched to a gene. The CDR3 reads CATAPRGKVAGELFF. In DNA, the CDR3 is TGTGCCACCGCACCCAGGGGGAAGGTTGCCGGGGAGCTGTTTTTT.

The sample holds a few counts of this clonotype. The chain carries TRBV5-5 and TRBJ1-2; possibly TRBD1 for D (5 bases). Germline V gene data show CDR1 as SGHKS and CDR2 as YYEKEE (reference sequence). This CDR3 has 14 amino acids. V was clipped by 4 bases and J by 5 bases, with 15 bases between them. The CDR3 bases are TGTGCCAGCAGCCTAGGGACGGCCGCTTATGGCTACACCTTC. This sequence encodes CASSLGTAAYGYTF.

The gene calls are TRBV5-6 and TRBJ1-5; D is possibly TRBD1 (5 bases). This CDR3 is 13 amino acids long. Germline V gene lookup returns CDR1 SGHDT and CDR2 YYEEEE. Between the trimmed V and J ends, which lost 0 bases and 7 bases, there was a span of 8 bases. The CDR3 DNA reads TGTGCCAGCAGCTTGGACAGGATGCAGCCCCAGCATTTT. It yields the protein CASSLDRMQPQHF.

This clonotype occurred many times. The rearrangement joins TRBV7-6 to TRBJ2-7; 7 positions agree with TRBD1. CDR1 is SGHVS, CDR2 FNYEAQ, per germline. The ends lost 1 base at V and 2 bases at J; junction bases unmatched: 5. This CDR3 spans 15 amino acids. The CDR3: CASSLVGGETYEQYF. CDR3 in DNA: TGTGCCAGCAGCTTAGTAGGGGGCGAGACCTACGAGCAGTACTTC. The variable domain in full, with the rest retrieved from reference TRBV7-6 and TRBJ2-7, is GAGVSQSPRYKVTKRGQDVALRCDPISGHVSLYWYRQALGQGPEFLTYFNYEAQQDKSGLPNDRFSAERPEGSISTLTIQRTEQRDSAMYRCASSLVGGETYEQYFGPGTRLTVT.

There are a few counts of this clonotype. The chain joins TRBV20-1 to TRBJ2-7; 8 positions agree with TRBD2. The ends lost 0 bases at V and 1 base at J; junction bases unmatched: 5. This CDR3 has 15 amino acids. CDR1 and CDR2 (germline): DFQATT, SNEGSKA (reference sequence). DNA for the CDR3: TGCAGTGCTAGAGATGCGGGAGGACAGTCCTACGAGCAGTACTTC. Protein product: CSARDAGGQSYEQYF.

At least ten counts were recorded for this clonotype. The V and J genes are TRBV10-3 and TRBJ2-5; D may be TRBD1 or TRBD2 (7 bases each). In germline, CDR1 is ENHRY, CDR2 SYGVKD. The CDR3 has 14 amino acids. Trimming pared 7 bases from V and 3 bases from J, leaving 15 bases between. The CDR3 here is CAINSPGGEETQYF. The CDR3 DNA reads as TGTGCCATCAACTCGCCAGGGGGGGAAGAGACCCAGTACTTC.

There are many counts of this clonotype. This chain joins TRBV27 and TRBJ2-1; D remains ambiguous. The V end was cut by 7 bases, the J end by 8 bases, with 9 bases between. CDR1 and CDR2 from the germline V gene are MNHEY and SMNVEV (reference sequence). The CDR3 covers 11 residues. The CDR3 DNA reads TGTGCCAGCACTCTTGGGGATGAGCAGTTCTTC. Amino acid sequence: CASTLGDEQFF.

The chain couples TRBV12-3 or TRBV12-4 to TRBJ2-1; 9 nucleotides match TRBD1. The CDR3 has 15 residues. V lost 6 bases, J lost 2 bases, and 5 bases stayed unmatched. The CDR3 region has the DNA TGTGCCAGCAGGAAGGGACAGGGAACCTACAATGAGCAGTTCTTC. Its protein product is CASRKGQGTYNEQFF.

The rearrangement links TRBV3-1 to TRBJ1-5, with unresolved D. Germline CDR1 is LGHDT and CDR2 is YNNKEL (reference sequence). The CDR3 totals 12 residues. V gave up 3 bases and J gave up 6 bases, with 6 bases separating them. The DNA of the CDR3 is TGTGCCAGCAGCCACGTCGGTCAGCCCCAGCATTTT. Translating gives CASSHVGQPQHF.

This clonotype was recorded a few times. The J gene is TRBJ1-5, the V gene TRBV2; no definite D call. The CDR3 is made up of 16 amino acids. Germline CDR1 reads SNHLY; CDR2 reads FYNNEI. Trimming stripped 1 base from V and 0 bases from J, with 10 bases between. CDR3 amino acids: CASSEEGQFSNQPQHF. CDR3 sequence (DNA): TGTGCCAGCAGTGAAGAAGGGCAGTTTAGCAATCAGCCCCAGCATTTT.